This TCR beta chain was identified during a study of identical twins. Via MiXCR, TCRdb re-called the 5' RACE reads, giving one row per CDR3 protein. The table has 1.5 million to 2 million distinct CDR3 sequences, under 35% seen once; the top ten hold 0.25% to 0.3%. Trimming removed 6 bases at V and 3 bases at J, with 8 bases between. This CDR3 has 12 residues. Germline CDR1 is SGHRS and CDR2 is YFSETQ. This clonotype was counted between two and nine times. J is TRBJ2-3 and V is TRBV5-1; either TRBD1 or TRBD2 may supply D (5 bases each). This TCR was sampled from a newborn girl in good health. The material sequenced was cord blood. The chain's CDR3 is CASIEGTDTQYF. DNA of the CDR3: TGCGCCAGCATAGAGGGGACAGATACGCAGTATTTT.